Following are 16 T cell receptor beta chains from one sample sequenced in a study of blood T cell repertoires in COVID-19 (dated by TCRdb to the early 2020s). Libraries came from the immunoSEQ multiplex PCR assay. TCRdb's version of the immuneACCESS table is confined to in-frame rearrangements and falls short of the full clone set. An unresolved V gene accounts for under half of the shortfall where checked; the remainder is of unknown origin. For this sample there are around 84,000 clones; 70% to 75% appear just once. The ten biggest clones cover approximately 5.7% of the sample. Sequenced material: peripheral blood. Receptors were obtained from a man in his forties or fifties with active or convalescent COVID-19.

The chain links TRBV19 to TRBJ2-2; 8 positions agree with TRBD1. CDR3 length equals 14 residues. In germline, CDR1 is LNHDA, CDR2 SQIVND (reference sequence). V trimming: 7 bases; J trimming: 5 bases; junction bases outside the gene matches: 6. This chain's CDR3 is CASTEDRATGELFF. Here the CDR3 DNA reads TGTGCCAGTACCGAGGACAGGGCTACCGGGGAGCTGTTTTTT.

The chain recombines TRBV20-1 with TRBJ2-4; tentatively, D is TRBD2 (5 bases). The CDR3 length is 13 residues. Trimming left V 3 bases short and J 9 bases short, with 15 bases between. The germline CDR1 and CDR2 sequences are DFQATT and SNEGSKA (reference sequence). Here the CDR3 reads CSASGIPGSIQYF. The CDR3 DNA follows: TGCAGTGCTAGTGGGATTCCGGGGAGCATTCAGTACTTC.

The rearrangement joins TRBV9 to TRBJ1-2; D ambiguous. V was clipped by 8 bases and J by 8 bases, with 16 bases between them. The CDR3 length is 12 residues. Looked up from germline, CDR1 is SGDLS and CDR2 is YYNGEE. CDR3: CARLPKKRGYTF. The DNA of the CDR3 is TGTGCCAGACTTCCCAAGAAAAGAGGCTACACCTTC.

CDR3 in amino acids: CSVEGWATEAFF. CDR3 nucleotide sequence: TGCAGCGTTGAAGGGTGGGCCACTGAAGCTTTCTTT. The chain combines TRBV29-1 with TRBJ1-1; no definite D call. The V end was cut by 1 base, the J end by 4 bases, with 7 bases between. The CDR3 has 12 residues. Germline V lookup: CDR1 SQVTM, CDR2 ANQGSEA. The variable domain in full, with the rest retrieved from reference TRBV29-1 and TRBJ1-1, is SAVISQKPSRDICQRGTSLTIQCQVDSQVTMMFWYRQQPGQSLTLIATANQGSEATYESGFVIDKFPISRPNLTFSTLTVSNMSPEDSSIYLCSVEGWATEAFFGQGTRLTVV.

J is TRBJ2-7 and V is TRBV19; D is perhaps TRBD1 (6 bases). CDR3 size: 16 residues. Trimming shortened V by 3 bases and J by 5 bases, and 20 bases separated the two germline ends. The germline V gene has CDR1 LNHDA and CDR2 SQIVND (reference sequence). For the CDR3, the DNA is TGTGCCAGTAGTATTGGTCTCACAGGGTGGTCTAACGAGCAGTACTTC. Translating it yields CASSIGLTGWSNEQYF. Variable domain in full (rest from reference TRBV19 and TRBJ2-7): DGGITQSPKYLFRKEGQNVTLSCEQNLNHDAMYWYRQDPGQGLRLIYYSQIVNDFQKGDIAEGYSVSREKKESFPLTVTSAQKNPTAFYLCASSIGLTGWSNEQYFGPGTRLTVT.

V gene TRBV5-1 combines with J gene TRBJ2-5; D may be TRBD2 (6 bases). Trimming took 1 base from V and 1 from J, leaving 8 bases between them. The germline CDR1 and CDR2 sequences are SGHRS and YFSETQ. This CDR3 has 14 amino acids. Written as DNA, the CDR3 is TGCGCCAGCAGCTTGCTGGGGGGCCAAGAGACCCAGTACTTC. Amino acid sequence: CASSLLGGQETQYF.

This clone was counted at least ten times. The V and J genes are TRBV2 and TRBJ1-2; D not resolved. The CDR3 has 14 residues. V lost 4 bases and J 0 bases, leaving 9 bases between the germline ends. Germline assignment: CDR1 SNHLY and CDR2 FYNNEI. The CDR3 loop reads CASSGGITNYGYTF. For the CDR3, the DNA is TGTGCCAGCAGTGGCGGGATAACTAACTATGGCTACACCTTC.

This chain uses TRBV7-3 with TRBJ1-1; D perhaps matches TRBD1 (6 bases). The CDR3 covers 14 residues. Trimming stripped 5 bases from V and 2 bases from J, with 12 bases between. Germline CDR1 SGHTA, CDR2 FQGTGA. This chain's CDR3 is CASSLGAGNTEAFF. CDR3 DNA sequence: TGTGCCAGCAGCCTGGGGGCAGGAAACACTGAAGCTTTCTTT.

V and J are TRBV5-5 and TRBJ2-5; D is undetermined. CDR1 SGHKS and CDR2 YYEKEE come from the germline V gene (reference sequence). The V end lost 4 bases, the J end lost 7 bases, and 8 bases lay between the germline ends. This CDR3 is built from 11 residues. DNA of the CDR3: TGTGCCAGCAGCGAGGTGGGGACCCAGTACTTC. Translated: CASSEVGTQYF.

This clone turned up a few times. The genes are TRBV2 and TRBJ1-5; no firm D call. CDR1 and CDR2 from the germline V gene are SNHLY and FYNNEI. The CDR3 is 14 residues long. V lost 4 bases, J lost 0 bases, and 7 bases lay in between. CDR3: CASSVYSSNQPQHF. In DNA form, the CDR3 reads TGTGCCAGCAGTGTCTACTCTAGCAATCAGCCCCAGCATTTT. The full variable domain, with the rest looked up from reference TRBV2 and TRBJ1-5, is EPEVTQTPSHQVTQMGQEVILRCVPISNHLYFYWYRQILGQKVEFLVSFYNNEISEKSEIFDDQFSVERPDGSNFTLKIRSTKLEDSAMYFCASSVYSSNQPQHFGDGTRLSIL.

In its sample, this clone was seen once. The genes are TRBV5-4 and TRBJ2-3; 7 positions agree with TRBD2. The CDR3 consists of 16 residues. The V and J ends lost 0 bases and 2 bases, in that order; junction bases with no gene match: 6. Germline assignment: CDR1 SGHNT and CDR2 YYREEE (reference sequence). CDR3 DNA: TGTGCCAGCAGCTTGGGGGGCGGGGGATACACAGATACGCAGTATTTT. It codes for CASSLGGGGYTDTQYF.

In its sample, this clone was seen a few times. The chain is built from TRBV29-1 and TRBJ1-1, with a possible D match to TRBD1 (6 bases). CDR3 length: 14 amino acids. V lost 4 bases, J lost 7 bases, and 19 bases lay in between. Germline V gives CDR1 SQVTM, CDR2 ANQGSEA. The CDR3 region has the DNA TGCAGCGTTGTAGGGGGGGGTTTACAGAATGAAGCTTTCTTT. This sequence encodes CSVVGGGLQNEAFF. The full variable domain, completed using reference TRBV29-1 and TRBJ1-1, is SAVISQKPSRDICQRGTSLTIQCQVDSQVTMMFWYRQQPGQSLTLIATANQGSEATYESGFVIDKFPISRPNLTFSTLTVSNMSPEDSSIYLCSVVGGGLQNEAFFGQGTRLTVV.

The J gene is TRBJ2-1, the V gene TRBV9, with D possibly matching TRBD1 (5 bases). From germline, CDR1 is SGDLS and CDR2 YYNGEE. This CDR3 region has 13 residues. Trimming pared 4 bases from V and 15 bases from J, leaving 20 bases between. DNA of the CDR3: TGTGCCAGCAGCACCCTCGACAGAGCCCGGGTGTTCTTC. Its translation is CASSTLDRARVFF.

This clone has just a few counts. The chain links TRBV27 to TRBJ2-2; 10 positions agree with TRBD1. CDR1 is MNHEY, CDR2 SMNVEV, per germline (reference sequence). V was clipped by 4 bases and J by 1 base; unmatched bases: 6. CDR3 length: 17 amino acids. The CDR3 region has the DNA TGTGCCAGCAGTTCGCTTAGGACAGGGGGGAACACCGGGGAGCTGTTTTTT. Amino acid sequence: CASSSLRTGGNTGELFF.

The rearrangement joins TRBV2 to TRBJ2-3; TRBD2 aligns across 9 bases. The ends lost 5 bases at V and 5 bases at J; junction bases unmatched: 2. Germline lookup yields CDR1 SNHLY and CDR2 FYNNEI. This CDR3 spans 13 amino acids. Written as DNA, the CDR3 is TGTGCCAGCAGTATTAGCGGGGGAGATACGCAGTATTTT. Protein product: CASSISGGDTQYF.

CDR3 sequence reads: CATSRLAGGPTDTQYF. The CDR3 nucleotides are TGTGCCACCAGCAGACTAGCGGGGGGCCCCACAGATACGCAGTATTTT. This chain uses TRBV15 with TRBJ2-3, with 11 nucleotides matching TRBD2. CDR3 size: 16 residues. Germline loops: CDR1 LNHNV, CDR2 YYDKDF (reference sequence). Trimming at V came to 2 bases and at J to 2 bases, leaving 3 bases not matched to a gene.